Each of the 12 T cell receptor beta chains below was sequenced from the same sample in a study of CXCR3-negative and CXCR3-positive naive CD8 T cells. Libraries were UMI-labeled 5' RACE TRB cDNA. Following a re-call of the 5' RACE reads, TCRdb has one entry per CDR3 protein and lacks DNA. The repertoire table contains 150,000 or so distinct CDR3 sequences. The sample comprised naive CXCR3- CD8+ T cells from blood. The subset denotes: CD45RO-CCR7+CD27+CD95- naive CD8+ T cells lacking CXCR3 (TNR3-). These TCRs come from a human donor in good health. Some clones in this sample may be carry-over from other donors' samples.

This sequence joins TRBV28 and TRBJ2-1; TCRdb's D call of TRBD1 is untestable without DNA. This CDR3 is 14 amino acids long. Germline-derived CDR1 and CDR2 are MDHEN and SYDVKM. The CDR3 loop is CASSLSTGINEQFF.

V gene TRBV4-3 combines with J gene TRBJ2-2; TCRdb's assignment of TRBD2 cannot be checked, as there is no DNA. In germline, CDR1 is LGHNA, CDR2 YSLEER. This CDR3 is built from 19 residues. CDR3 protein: CASSQDRETSGVGTGELFF.

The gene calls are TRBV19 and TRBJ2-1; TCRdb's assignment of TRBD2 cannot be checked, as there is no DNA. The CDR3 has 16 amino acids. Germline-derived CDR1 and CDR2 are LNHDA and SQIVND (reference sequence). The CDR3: CASSGTSGRDYNEQFF.

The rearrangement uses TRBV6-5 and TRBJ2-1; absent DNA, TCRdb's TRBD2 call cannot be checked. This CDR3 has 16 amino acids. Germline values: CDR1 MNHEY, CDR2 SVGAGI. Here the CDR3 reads CASSVGLAGTSYEQYF.

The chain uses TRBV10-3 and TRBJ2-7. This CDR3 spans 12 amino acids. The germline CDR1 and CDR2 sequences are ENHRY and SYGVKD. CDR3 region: CAISENGLEQYF.

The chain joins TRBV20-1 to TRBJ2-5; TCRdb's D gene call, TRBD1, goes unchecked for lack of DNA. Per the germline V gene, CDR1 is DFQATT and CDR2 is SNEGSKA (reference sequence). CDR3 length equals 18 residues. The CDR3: CSARDSTGTGGGQETQYF.

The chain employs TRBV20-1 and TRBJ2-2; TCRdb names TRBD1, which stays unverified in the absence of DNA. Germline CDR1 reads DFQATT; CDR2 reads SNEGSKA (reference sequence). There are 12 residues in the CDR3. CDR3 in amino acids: CSVWGAGGELFF.

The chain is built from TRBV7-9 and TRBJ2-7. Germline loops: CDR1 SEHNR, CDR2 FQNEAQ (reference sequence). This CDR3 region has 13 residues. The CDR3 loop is CASSPLIFYEQYF.

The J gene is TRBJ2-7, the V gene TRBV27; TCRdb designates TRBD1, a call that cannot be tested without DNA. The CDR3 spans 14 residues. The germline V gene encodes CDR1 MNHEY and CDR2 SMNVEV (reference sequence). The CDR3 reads CASRTDRVAYEQYF.

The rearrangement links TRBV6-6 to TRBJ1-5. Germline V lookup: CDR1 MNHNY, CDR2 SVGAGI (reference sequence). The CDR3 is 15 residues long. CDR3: CASSYSKFSNQPQHF.

This CDR3 reads CASSYRGDEAFF. The chain couples TRBV5-6 to TRBJ1-1; no DNA is available, so the TRBD1 call from TCRdb remains unchecked. The CDR3 sequence is 12 residues long. CDR1 and CDR2 from the germline V gene are SGHDT and YYEEEE.

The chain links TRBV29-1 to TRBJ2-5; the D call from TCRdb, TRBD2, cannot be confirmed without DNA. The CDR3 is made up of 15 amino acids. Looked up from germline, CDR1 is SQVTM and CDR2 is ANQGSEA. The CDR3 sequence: CSAEDIPSGEETQYF. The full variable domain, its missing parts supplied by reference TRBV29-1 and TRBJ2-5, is SAVISQKPSRDICQRGTSLTIQCQVDSQVTMMFWYRQQPGQSLTLIATANQGSEATYESGFVIDKFPISRPNLTFSTLTVSNMSPEDSSIYLCSAEDIPSGEETQYFGPGTRLLVL.